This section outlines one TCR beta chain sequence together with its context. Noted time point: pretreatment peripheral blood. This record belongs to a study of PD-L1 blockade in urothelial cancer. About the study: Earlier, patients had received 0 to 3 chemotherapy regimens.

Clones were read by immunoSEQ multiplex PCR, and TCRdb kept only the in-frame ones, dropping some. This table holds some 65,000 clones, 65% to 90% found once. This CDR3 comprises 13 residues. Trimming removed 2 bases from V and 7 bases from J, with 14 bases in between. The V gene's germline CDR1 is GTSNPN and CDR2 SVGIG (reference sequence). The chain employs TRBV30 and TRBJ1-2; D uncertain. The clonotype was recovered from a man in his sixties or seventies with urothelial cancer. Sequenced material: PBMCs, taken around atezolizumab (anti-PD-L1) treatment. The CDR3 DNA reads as TGTGCCTGGAGTAAGTCTTCTGCCGGTGGCTACACCTTC. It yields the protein CAWSKSSAGGYTF.